These T cell receptor beta chains were read from a single sample in a study of cytomegalovirus exposure and HLA in healthy donors. This table comes from immunoSEQ multiplex PCR, and its TCRdb copy is limited to in-frame clones, with some not included. The sample carries more than 85,000 clones, roughly 15% recorded once. The specimen was PBMCs. The source is a female donor in good health and CMV-seronegative. Each CDR3 is given with its conserved first and last residue. Fields, in order: clone size, V gene, D gene, J gene, CDR3 protein, CDR3 DNA. The D gene is left open where the match is weak. Size is stated for part of the rows, as once, few or many counts, or as a class when the clone is expanded.

>once|TRBV15|NA|TRBJ1-4
CATSTTRGGQLFF
TGTGCCACCAGCACCACGAGGGGGGGACAACTGTTTTTT
>few|TRBV6-5|TRBD1|TRBJ2-7
CASQITGAHEQYF
TGTGCCAGCCAAATAACAGGGGCGCACGAGCAGTACTTC
>few|TRBV4-3|NA|TRBJ1-3
CASSQEVVFGNTIYF
TGCGCCAGCAGCCAAGAAGTAGTATTTGGAAACACCATATATTTT
>NA|TRBV4-1|NA|TRBJ2-2
CASSQVDMGMSGELFF
TGCGCCAGCAGCCAAGTGGACATGGGCATGTCCGGGGAGCTGTTTTTT
>NA|TRBV7-2|TRBD1|TRBJ2-5
CASSLDPGGQETQYF
TGTGCCAGCAGCTTAGACCCAGGGGGACAAGAGACCCAGTACTTC
>NA|TRBV15|NA|TRBJ2-5
CATSRDGRGQETQYF
TGTGCCACCAGCAGAGATGGTAGGGGACAAGAGACCCAGTACTTC
>NA|TRBV7-9|NA|TRBJ2-2
CASSLDPAAYTGELFF
TGTGCCAGCAGCTTAGATCCGGCGGCGTACACCGGGGAGCTGTTTTTT
>NA|TRBV6-1|NA|TRBJ1-3
CASSSARDSGNTIYF
TGTGCCAGCAGTTCCGCGAGGGACTCTGGAAACACCATATATTTT
>few|TRBV2|NA|TRBJ2-5
CASSGTLGLETQYF
TGTGCCAGCAGTGGGACATTAGGATTAGAGACCCAGTACTTC
>few|TRBV6-6|TRBD1|TRBJ1-5
CASRDRVGNQPQHF
TGTGCCAGCAGAGACAGGGTCGGCAATCAGCCCCAGCATTTT
>few|TRBV15|TRBD2|TRBJ2-1
CATSREEGRLAGYNEQFF
TGTGCCACCAGCAGAGAGGAAGGGAGACTAGCGGGCTACAATGAGCAGTTCTTC
>NA|TRBV10-3|NA|TRBJ2-5
CAISVQGQETQYF
TGTGCCATCAGTGTACAGGGACAAGAGACCCAGTACTTC
>NA|TRBV10-3|NA|TRBJ2-1
CAISATARETYNEQFF
TGTGCCATCTCAGCGACAGCCAGAGAGACCTACAATGAGCAGTTCTTC
>few|TRBV15|TRBD1|TRBJ1-2
CATSPRATGTYGYTF
TGTGCCACCAGCCCTAGGGCGACAGGGACGTATGGCTACACCTTC
>NA|TRBV29-1|TRBD1|TRBJ2-7
CSAQTGQGAGEQYF
TGCAGCGCCCAAACGGGACAGGGGGCAGGCGAGCAGTACTTC
>NA|TRBV7-9|TRBD1|TRBJ1-4
CASSFGGQMEKLFF
TGTGCCAGCAGCTTCGGGGGACAGATGGAAAAACTGTTTTTT
>NA|TRBV7-9|TRBD1|TRBJ2-6
CASSSGQGGSGANVLTF
TGTGCCAGCAGCTCTGGACAGGGGGGCTCTGGGGCCAACGTCCTGACTTTC
>NA|TRBV4-2|TRBD1|TRBJ2-5
CASSPGQGQETQYF
TGTGCCAGCAGCCCCGGACAGGGACAAGAGACCCAGTACTTC
>NA|TRBV25-1|TRBD1|TRBJ2-4
CASSSKPRTGIIQYF
TGTGCCAGCAGTTCAAAGCCCCGGACAGGGATTATTCAGTACTTC
>few|TRBV6-5|TRBD1|TRBJ1-2
CASRLQGVNYGYTF
TGTGCCAGCAGGCTACAGGGGGTAAACTATGGCTACACCTTC
>NA|TRBV7-2|TRBD1|TRBJ2-7
CASGLTTGGIYEQYF
TGTGCCAGCGGACTCACCACAGGGGGCATCTACGAGCAGTACTTC
>NA|TRBV19|TRBD1|TRBJ1-3
CASSIGQAGNTIYF
TGTGCCAGTAGTATCGGACAGGCTGGAAACACCATATATTTT
>NA|TRBV7-8|NA|TRBJ1-4
CASSLKSRLFF
TGTGCCAGCAGCTTAAAGTCGCGACTGTTTTTT
>NA|TRBV7-9|TRBD1|TRBJ2-2
CASRHRTGGTGELFF
TGTGCCAGCAGACATAGGACAGGCGGGACCGGGGAGCTGTTTTTT
>few|TRBV30|TRBD1|TRBJ1-2
CAWIMDRVNYGYTF
TGTGCCTGGATTATGGACAGGGTTAACTATGGCTACACCTTC
>NA|TRBV28|TRBD2|TRBJ2-1
CASSTGSGRGSEQFF
TGTGCCAGCAGTACTGGAAGCGGGAGGGGTAGTGAGCAGTTCTTC
>few|TRBV29-1|NA|TRBJ1-1
CSVEGAGVGTEAFF
TGCAGCGTTGAAGGGGCAGGGGTTGGCACTGAAGCTTTCTTT
>few|TRBV27|TRBD2|TRBJ2-3
CASSLSPTSSPPDTQYF
TGTGCCAGCAGTTTATCCCCGACTAGCTCCCCTCCTGATACGCAGTATTTT
>NA|TRBV30|TRBD2|TRBJ2-1
CACPGGGTNEQFF
TGTGCCTGCCCTGGGGGGGGGACTAATGAGCAGTTCTTC
>NA|TRBV6-5|NA|TRBJ2-7
CASSYSTSTYEQYF
TGTGCCAGCAGTTACTCTACTTCTACCTACGAGCAGTACTTC
>NA|TRBV28|NA|TRBJ1-5
CASSFRVTQPQHF
TGTGCCAGCAGTTTTCGGGTTACTCAGCCCCAGCATTTT
>few|TRBV25-1|NA|TRBJ2-3
CASSPGSFPQYF
TGTGCCAGCAGTCCCGGTTCGTTCCCGCAGTATTTT